This entry describes one TCR beta chain. The entry originates in a study of control samples from healthy donors and cancer patients. The CDR3 has 14 amino acids. The V end lost 6 bases, the J end lost 2 bases, and 11 bases lay between the germline ends. Germline V gene lookup returns CDR1 SEHNR and CDR2 FQNEAQ (reference sequence). Generated by immunoSEQ multiplex PCR, the TCRdb table keeps only in-frame clones and is missing some. The table shows about 180,000 clones, with just over 90% occurring only once. The source of this sequence is a man aged 30-40 years in good health. Source material: blood. V usage is TRBV7-9 and J usage is TRBJ1-3; no clear D. The CDR3, as DNA: TGTGCCAGCAGTCCTAAGACTACTGGAAACACCATATATTTT. Translating it yields CASSPKTTGNTIYF.